The entry that follows covers one T cell receptor beta chain sequence. Its cognate antigen is unknown. Deep-level settings were used for running the assay. Study processing details: With immunoSEQ giving junction-only sequences and no quality scores, filtering differed. Sequenced by immunoSEQ multiplex PCR; TCRdb stores in-frame clones only, minus some. V and J calls plus clone size are reproduced from that table; the DNA served to infer D and trimming. The table records 2 million to 3 million clones, approximately 90% of them present only once. All donors were healthy HIV-negative adults lacking recent acute infections or vaccinations. This sample stems from a study of shared clonotypes between healthy human individuals. Study-wide points: As a rule, naive subsets had a larger estimated richness than memory subsets.

The source of this sequence is a young man in good health. The sample consisted of naive CD4+ T cells sorted from blood. The subset here: CD45RA+ positively selected.

The CDR3 region has the DNA TGTGCTTCCCGGGCCGGGTCCCCCTCTGGGGCCAACGTCCTGACTTTC. Translation: CASRAGSPSGANVLTF. V and J are TRBV19 and TRBJ2-6; D not resolved. CDR1 and CDR2 from the germline V gene are LNHDA and SQIVND (reference sequence). The CDR3 contains 16 residues. Supplemented by reference TRBV19 and TRBJ2-6, the full variable domain reads DGGITQSPKYLFRKEGQNVTLSCEQNLNHDAMYWYRQDPGQGLRLIYYSQIVNDFQKGDIAEGYSVSREKKESFPLTVTSAQKNPTAFYLCASRAGSPSGANVLTFGAGSRLTVL.